The 14 T cell receptor beta chains listed next were all sequenced from one sample in a study of blood T cell repertoires in COVID-19. Generated by immunoSEQ multiplex PCR, the TCRdb table keeps only in-frame clones and is missing some. The sample has 85,000 to 100,000 clones; around 90% are singletons. Sequenced input: peripheral blood. The receptor set was obtained from a man over 45 with COVID-19, enrolled during active disease.

The chain employs TRBV7-2 and TRBJ2-2; D unclear. V lost 1 base and J 2 bases, leaving 5 bases between the germline ends. The CDR3 sequence is 14 residues long. CDR1 is SGHTA, CDR2 FQGNSA, per germline. In nucleotides, the CDR3 is TGTGCCAGCAGCTTAGTCCGTAACACCGGGGAGCTGTTTTTT. Its translation: CASSLVRNTGELFF.

This rearrangement joins TRBV27 to TRBJ1-1; TRBD1 matches 9 bases. The CDR3 loop spans 14 amino acids. The germline V gene has CDR1 MNHEY and CDR2 SMNVEV (reference sequence). J gave up 3 bases and V 5 bases, and 4 bases lay outside the gene matches. In DNA form, the CDR3 reads TGTGCCAGCAGTAGGGACAGGGCGGACACTGAAGCTTTCTTT. This codes for CASSRDRADTEAFF.

V is TRBV9 and J is TRBJ2-7, with TRBD1 matching 7 bases. CDR1 SGDLS and CDR2 YYNGEE come from the germline V gene. With 0 bases clipped from V and 0 bases from J, the junction kept 6 bases outside the gene matches. The CDR3 loop spans 16 amino acids. Here the CDR3 reads CASSVATGQDSYEQYF. The CDR3, as DNA: TGTGCCAGCAGCGTAGCTACAGGACAGGACTCCTACGAGCAGTACTTC.

CDR3 sequence: CASSLIAGGNTGELFF. DNA of the CDR3: TGCGCCAGCAGCTTAATAGCGGGCGGGAACACCGGGGAGCTGTTTTTT. V usage is TRBV5-1 and J usage is TRBJ2-2; TRBD2 matches 7 bases. The junction had 5 bases not matched to a gene; V was cut back by 2 bases and J by 1 base. The CDR3 sequence is 16 residues long. CDR1 SGHRS and CDR2 YFSETQ come from the germline V gene.

V and J are TRBV6-5 and TRBJ2-2; TRBD2 agrees at 7 bases. Looked up from germline, CDR1 is MNHEY and CDR2 is SVGAGI. Trimming at V came to 8 bases and at J to 1 base, leaving 7 bases not matched to a gene. This CDR3 comprises 15 residues. The CDR3 reads CASRGEAENTGELFF. In DNA form, the CDR3 reads TGTGCCAGCCGGGGGGAGGCCGAGAACACCGGGGAGCTGTTTTTT.

The chain has TRBV10-3 and TRBJ2-2; D perhaps matches TRBD1 (7 bases). The CDR3 sequence is 13 residues long. V was clipped by 4 bases and J by 8 bases, with 11 bases between them. The germline V gene has CDR1 ENHRY and CDR2 SYGVKD. The CDR3 region is CAISAGGQGELFF. CDR3 DNA sequence: TGTGCCATCAGTGCAGGGGGGCAGGGGGAGCTGTTTTTT.

The rearrangement joins TRBV5-4 to TRBJ2-2, with 14 bases lining up with TRBD2. CDR3 size: 16 residues. Germline V gives CDR1 SGHNT, CDR2 YYREEE (reference sequence). Trimming removed 4 bases from V and 4 bases from J; junction bases left unmatched: 3. Written as DNA, the CDR3 is TGTGCCAGCAGCACCGGGACTAGCGGGGGCACCGGGGAGCTGTTTTTT. As protein: CASSTGTSGGTGELFF.

The J gene is TRBJ1-6, the V gene TRBV15; no clear D. The CDR3 extends over 15 amino acids. Germline CDR1 is LNHNV and CDR2 is YYDKDF (reference sequence). The germline V and J ends were trimmed by 2 bases and 7 bases, with 12 bases remaining between them. The CDR3 sequence: CATSRSGRENSPLHF. CDR3 coding DNA: TGTGCCACCAGCAGATCCGGACGGGAAAATTCACCCCTCCACTTT.

The chain links TRBV18 to TRBJ1-3; D gene unclear. The CDR3 extends over 15 amino acids. Germline CDR1 is KGHSH and CDR2 is LQKENI. Trimming removed 3 bases at V and 1 base at J, with 10 bases between. The CDR3 nucleotides read TGTGCCAGCTCACCCCGAGGGCAGTCTGGAAACACCATATATTTT. Protein sequence: CASSPRGQSGNTIYF.

The genes are TRBV10-1 and TRBJ2-1, with TRBD2 matching 10 bases. V trimming: 4 bases; J trimming: 2 bases; junction bases outside the gene matches: 5. From germline, CDR1 is WNHNN and CDR2 SYGVQD (reference sequence). CDR3 length: 16 amino acids. CDR3 nucleotide sequence: TGCGCCAGCAGTGTTGGACTAGCGGACCCCTACAATGAGCAGTTCTTC. Residues: CASSVGLADPYNEQFF.

This chain connects TRBV6-1 to TRBJ1-2; 7 bases fit TRBD1. This CDR3 contains 12 residues. Germline values: CDR1 MNHNS, CDR2 SASEGT. J lost 12 bases, V lost 3 bases, and 7 bases had no gene match. In DNA, the CDR3 is TGTGCCAGCAGTGACGTGGGGACAGCGAACACCTTC. The encoded protein is CASSDVGTANTF.

This chain links TRBV5-1 with TRBJ1-3; D is unresolved. Trimming took off 4 bases at V and 11 bases at J, with 10 bases between the two ends. Germline assignment: CDR1 SGHRS and CDR2 YFSETQ. This CDR3 is built from 11 residues. CDR3 loop: CASSDGGPIYF. The DNA of the CDR3 is TGCGCCAGCAGCGACGGAGGCCCCATATATTTT.

The rearrangement links TRBV21-1 to TRBJ1-1; TRBD1 reflects the table's D call only, with no check against the DNA. TRBV21-1 is a known pseudogene. The CDR3 has 14 amino acids. The CDR3 DNA sequence: TGTGCCAGCAGCAGGGAAGGGGGTTGTACTGAAGCTTTCTTT. This encodes CASSREGGCTEAFF.

The gene calls are TRBV6-4 and TRBJ1-6; D perhaps matches TRBD1 (6 bases). Germline V lookup: CDR1 MRHNA, CDR2 SNTAGT. This CDR3 has 14 amino acids. V lost 8 bases to trimming and J lost 5 bases, with 13 bases between them. CDR3 amino acids: CASSIEGDNSPLHF. The CDR3 DNA reads as TGTGCCAGCTCAATTGAGGGGGATAATTCACCCCTCCACTTT.